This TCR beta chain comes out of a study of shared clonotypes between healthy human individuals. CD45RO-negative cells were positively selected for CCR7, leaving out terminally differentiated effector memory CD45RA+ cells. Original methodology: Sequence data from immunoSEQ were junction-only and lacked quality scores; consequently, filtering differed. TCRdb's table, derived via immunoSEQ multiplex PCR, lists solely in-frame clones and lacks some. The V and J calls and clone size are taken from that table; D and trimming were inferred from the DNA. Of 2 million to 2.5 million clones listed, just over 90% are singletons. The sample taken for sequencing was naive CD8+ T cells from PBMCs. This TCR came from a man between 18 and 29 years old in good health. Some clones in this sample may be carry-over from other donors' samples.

CDR3 in amino acids: CASSQGTGSTEAFF. CDR3 nucleotide sequence: TGCGCCAGCAGCCAAGGAACAGGGTCCACTGAAGCTTTCTTT. The gene calls are TRBV4-3 and TRBJ1-1, with D perhaps matching TRBD1 (6 bases). The CDR3 spans 14 residues. Trimming cost V 1 base and J 4 bases, with 10 bases left between them. Per the germline V gene, CDR1 is LGHNA and CDR2 is YSLEER.